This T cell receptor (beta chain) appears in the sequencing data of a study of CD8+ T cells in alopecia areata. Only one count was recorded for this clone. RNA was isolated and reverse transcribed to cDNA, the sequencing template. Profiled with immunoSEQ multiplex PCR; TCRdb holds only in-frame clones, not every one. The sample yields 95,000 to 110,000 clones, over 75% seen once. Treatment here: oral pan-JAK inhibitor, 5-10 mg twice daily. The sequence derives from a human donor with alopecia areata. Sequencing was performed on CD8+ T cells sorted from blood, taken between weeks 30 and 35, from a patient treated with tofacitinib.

CDR3 sequence reads: CASSSDSLETQYF. Written as DNA, the CDR3 is TGTGCCAGCAGCTCGGACAGCCTCGAGACCCAGTACTTC. The rearrangement uses TRBV7-9 and TRBJ2-5; tentatively, D is TRBD1 (6 bases). The germline gives CDR1 SEHNR, CDR2 FQNEAQ (reference sequence). The CDR3 spans 13 residues. V gave up 4 bases and J gave up 5 bases, with 11 bases separating them. The complete variable domain, with remaining parts taken from reference TRBV7-9 and TRBJ2-5, reads DTGVSQNPRHKITKRGQNVTFRCDPISEHNRLYWYRQTLGQGPEFLTYFQNEAQLEKSRLLSDRFSAERPKGSFSTLEIQRTEQGDSAMYLCASSSDSLETQYFGPGTRLLVL.